This T cell receptor (beta chain) comes out of a study of control samples from healthy donors and cancer patients (dated by TCRdb to 2020 to 2021). With respect to this clone: What this receptor recognizes is not known. No much larger clonotype is one base removed from it; base qualities were not supplied.

The germline ends are 12 bases apart after V is trimmed by 5 bases and J by 8 bases. Reading the germline V gene (reference sequence) gives CDR1 DFQATT and CDR2 SNEGSKA. From its cysteine to its phenylalanine, the CDR3 spans 11 amino acids. The kept DNA is CDR3 alone, 33 bases in frame from the first base. Receptor libraries were prepared by the immunoSEQ multiplex PCR assay. This is the immuneACCESS table as TCRdb keeps it, with only in-frame sequences that have V and J called. A part of the clones is gone; compared with another copy, unresolved V genes explain less than half, and the rest is unexplained. The sample has 150,000 to 200,000 clones on record, around 88% of them singletons. Around 5% of the sample is taken by the ten largest.

The chain employs TRBV20-1 and TRBJ1-2; no D gene can be assigned with confidence. Sequencing used blood. This sequence originates from a woman in her twenties or thirties in good health. The DNA sequence is given as TGCAGTGCTCCGGACGGGAGGGGCTACACCTTC. This is translated as CSAPDGRGYTF.